This T cell receptor beta chain was identified in a study of cytomegalovirus exposure and HLA in healthy donors. The study's findings and limits: Earlier analysis yielded a pattern in which most TCR beta V segments were productive about 90% or about 30% of the time.

With 60 Vbeta and 13 Jbeta primers, the PCR was carried out. This table comes from immunoSEQ multiplex PCR, and its TCRdb copy is limited to in-frame clones, with some not included. The table shows about 190,000 clones, with more than 80% occurring only once. Germline assignment: CDR1 MNHNS and CDR2 SASEGT. There are 16 residues in the CDR3. Losses at the gene ends were 4 bases for V and 2 bases for J; bases not matched to a gene: 7. To note about this clone: Its antigen is undetermined.

The sample was PBMCs. J is TRBJ2-3 and V is TRBV6-1, with TRBD2 matching over 9 bases. The receptor was derived from a male donor in good health and CMV-seronegative. The CDR3 bases are TGTGCCAGCAGTGCCCCGGGGACTAGCCCCACAGATACGCAGTATTTT. Translation: CASSAPGTSPTDTQYF.